The clone carrying this TCR beta chain came up once. The data were taken from a study of human thymus T cells. Germline-derived CDR1 and CDR2 are SGHRS and YFSETQ. Between the trimmed V and J ends, which lost 2 bases and 0 bases, there was a span of 12 bases. The CDR3 extends over 15 amino acids. Repertoires were generated with immunoSEQ multiplex PCR, while TCRdb's copy carries only in-frame clones and drops some. The sample yields tens of thousands of clones, 94% seen once. The source is a boy in the first two years of life with a congenital heart defect but otherwise immunologically healthy. The source material was blood. The chain couples TRBV5-1 to TRBJ2-7; possibly TRBD2 for D (5 bases). The CDR3: CASSFAGGLSYEQYF. The CDR3 bases are TGCGCCAGCAGCTTTGCAGGAGGCCTCTCCTACGAGCAGTACTTC.